This passage covers 13 T cell receptor beta chains from one sample sequenced in a study of blood T cell repertoires in COVID-19. TCRdb's table, derived via immunoSEQ multiplex PCR, lists solely in-frame clones and lacks some. This table has about 270,000 clones, roughly nine tenths appearing once. The sequenced sample was PBMCs or T cells enriched from blood (not recorded which). The receptors here all came from a woman aged 18-35 years who had recovered from COVID-19.

The chain is built from TRBV30 and TRBJ1-1; D is ambiguous. Germline CDR1 reads GTSNPN; CDR2 reads SVGIG (reference sequence). CDR3 length equals 17 residues. V lost 5 bases and J 1 base, leaving 23 bases between the germline ends. CDR3 amino acids: CAWSWQQVGTGNTEAFF. CDR3 DNA sequence: TGTGCCTGGTCCTGGCAGCAGGTGGGCACTGGGAACACTGAAGCTTTCTTT.

The rearrangement uses TRBV5-1 and TRBJ1-4; D possibly corresponds to TRBD1 (6 bases). This CDR3 is built from 16 residues. Germline V gene sequence: CDR1 SGHRS, CDR2 YFSETQ. Trimming took 0 bases from V and 3 from J, leaving 12 bases between them. The CDR3 DNA is TGCGCCAGCAGCTTGGGAATGGGGGCGGCTAATGAAAAACTGTTTTTT. Translating gives CASSLGMGAANEKLFF.

This clone appeared a few times. V usage is TRBV9 and J usage is TRBJ1-1; no definite D call. The CDR3 extends over 12 amino acids. CDR1 is SGDLS, CDR2 YYNGEE, per germline. Trimming removed 4 bases from V and 3 bases from J, with 7 bases in between. The CDR3 loop is CASSPGDTEAFF. CDR3 DNA sequence: TGTGCCAGCAGCCCCGGGGACACTGAAGCTTTCTTT.

The V call is TRBV27, the J call TRBJ2-1; D possibly corresponds to TRBD2 (6 bases). The germline V and J ends were trimmed by 8 bases and 1 base, with 24 bases remaining between them. The CDR3 sequence is 18 residues long. Germline V gene data show CDR1 as MNHEY and CDR2 as SMNVEV (reference sequence). The CDR3 reads CASRSGVGGGASYNEQFF. CDR3 sequence (DNA): TGTGCCAGCCGATCGGGGGTCGGCGGCGGGGCGTCCTACAATGAGCAGTTCTTC.

The V call is TRBV3-1 (or the pseudogene TRBV3-2), the J call TRBJ2-3; perhaps TRBD2 as D (6 bases). This CDR3 contains 19 residues. Per germline, CDR1 LGHDT and CDR2 YNNKEL (reference sequence). Trimming took off 3 bases at V and 4 bases at J, with 26 bases between the two ends. The CDR3: CASSHQPLGGIGWADTQYF. The CDR3 DNA reads TGTGCCAGCAGCCATCAACCCCTTGGGGGGATCGGATGGGCAGATACGCAGTATTTT.

CDR3 coding DNA: TGTGCCAGCAGCCAAGTGGGCGGGGGGCATGGAGAGACCCAGTACTTC. Translated, it gives CASSQVGGGHGETQYF. V usage is TRBV4-2 and J usage is TRBJ2-5, with 8 bases identical to TRBD2. The CDR3 is made up of 16 amino acids. CDR1 is LGHNA, CDR2 YNFKEQ, per germline. The V segment lost 1 base and the J segment 4 bases; nucleotides outside the gene matches: 8.

This clone was counted once. The chain combines TRBV5-1 with TRBJ1-2; 7 nucleotides line up with TRBD1. The V and J ends lost 4 bases and 8 bases, in that order; junction bases with no gene match: 14. The CDR3 consists of 15 residues. Per the germline V gene, CDR1 is SGHRS and CDR2 is YFSETQ. CDR3: CASSTSPDRAGGYTF. CDR3 bases: TGCGCCAGCAGCACCTCACCTGACAGGGCGGGAGGCTACACCTTC.

The chain has TRBV3-1 (or the pseudogene TRBV3-2) and TRBJ2-2, with 13 bases identical to TRBD2. CDR1 LGHDT and CDR2 YNNKEL come from the germline V gene (reference sequence). V gave up 1 base and J gave up 5 bases; unmatched junction bases: 1. The CDR3 contains 16 residues. This CDR3 reads CASSQVTSGGTGELFF. As DNA, the CDR3 is TGTGCCAGCAGCCAAGTGACTAGCGGGGGGACCGGGGAGCTGTTTTTT.

This chain connects TRBV5-4 to TRBJ1-2, with D perhaps matching TRBD1 (5 bases). This CDR3 contains 14 residues. The germline V gene has CDR1 SGHNT and CDR2 YYREEE (reference sequence). Trimming shortened V by 5 bases and J by 4 bases, and 15 bases separated the two germline ends. The CDR3 DNA follows: TGTGCCAGCAGGTTCGAGGCGGGGGGCTATGGCTACACCTTC. Translating gives CASRFEAGGYGYTF.

The rearrangement uses TRBV10-1 and TRBJ2-1, with 9 bases fitting TRBD2. Germline CDR1 WNHNN, CDR2 SYGVQD (reference sequence). After removal of 1 base from V and 7 bases from J, the junction contained 5 bases not matched to a gene. This CDR3 has 15 amino acids. Here the CDR3 reads CASSELAGGMNEQFF. The CDR3 DNA reads TGCGCCAGCAGTGAGTTGGCGGGGGGGATGAATGAGCAGTTCTTC.

The chain recombines TRBV18 with TRBJ2-5, with D possibly being TRBD2 (7 bases). V dropped 2 bases and J dropped 5 bases, with 12 bases sitting between them. Germline V lookup: CDR1 KGHSH, CDR2 LQKENI. The CDR3 totals 14 residues. The CDR3 DNA reads TGTGCCAGCTCACCAAGGGGGGGCCAGGAGACCCAGTACTTC. Protein sequence: CASSPRGGQETQYF.

In this sample, this clone turned up once. This sequence joins TRBV9 and TRBJ1-6; 10 nucleotides match TRBD1. This CDR3 has 15 residues. V was pared by 4 bases and J by 10 bases, with 8 bases of the junction left unmatched. Germline CDR1 SGDLS, CDR2 YYNGEE. The CDR3: CASSRGQGSLSPLHF. For the CDR3, the DNA is TGTGCCAGCAGCCGGGGACAGGGGTCTTTATCACCCCTCCACTTT.

This rearrangement joins TRBV3-1 (or the pseudogene TRBV3-2) to TRBJ1-4; 8 nucleotides agree with TRBD1. Germline CDR1 is LGHDT and CDR2 is YNNKEL (reference sequence). CDR3 length: 14 amino acids. The V gene end was trimmed by 4 bases and the J gene end by 8 bases; junction bases not matched to a gene: 6. The CDR3 loop reads CASSPRTGPEKLFF. CDR3 DNA sequence: TGTGCCAGCAGCCCTCGGACAGGGCCCGAAAAACTGTTTTTT.